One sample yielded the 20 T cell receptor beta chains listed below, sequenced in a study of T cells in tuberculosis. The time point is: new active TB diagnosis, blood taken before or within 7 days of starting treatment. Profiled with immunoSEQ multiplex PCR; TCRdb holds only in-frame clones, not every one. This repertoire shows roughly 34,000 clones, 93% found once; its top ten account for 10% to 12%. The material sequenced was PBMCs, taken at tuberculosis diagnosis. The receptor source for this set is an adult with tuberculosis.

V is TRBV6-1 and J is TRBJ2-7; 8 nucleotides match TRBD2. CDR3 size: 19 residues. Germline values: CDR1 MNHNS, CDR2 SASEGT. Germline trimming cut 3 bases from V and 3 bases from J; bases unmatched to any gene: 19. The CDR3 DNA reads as TGTGCCAGCAGTGATCAGACCCCAAGGCATAGCGGGGCCAACTACGAGCAGTACTTC. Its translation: CASSDQTPRHSGANYEQYF.

The CDR3 sequence: CASSLGTGTYEQYF. As DNA, the CDR3 is TGTGCCAGTAGTTTGGGGACAGGAACCTACGAGCAGTACTTC. The genes are TRBV19 and TRBJ2-7; 8 nucleotides match TRBD1. Losses at the gene ends were 5 bases for V and 2 bases for J; bases not matched to a gene: 5. Germline V gene data show CDR1 as LNHDA and CDR2 as SQIVND (reference sequence). CDR3 size: 14 residues.

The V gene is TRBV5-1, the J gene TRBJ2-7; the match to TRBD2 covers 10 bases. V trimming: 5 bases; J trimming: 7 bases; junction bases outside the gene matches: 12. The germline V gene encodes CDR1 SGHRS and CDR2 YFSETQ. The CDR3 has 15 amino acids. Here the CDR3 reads CASRPGSGGAEEQYF. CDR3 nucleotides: TGCGCCAGCAGACCCGGGAGCGGGGGGGCGGAAGAGCAGTACTTC.

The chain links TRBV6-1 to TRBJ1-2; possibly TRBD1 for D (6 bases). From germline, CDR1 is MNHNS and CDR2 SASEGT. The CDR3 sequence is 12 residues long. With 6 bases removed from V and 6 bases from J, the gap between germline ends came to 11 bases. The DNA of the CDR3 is TGTGCCAGCAGGGGAGAGGGGGATGGCTACACCTTC. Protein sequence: CASRGEGDGYTF.

The CDR3 spells CAWSVNRWEGGGYEQYF. In DNA, the CDR3 is TGTGCCTGGAGTGTAAACCGCTGGGAAGGGGGTGGGTACGAGCAGTACTTC. This rearrangement joins TRBV30 to TRBJ2-7; D possibly corresponds to TRBD1 (6 bases). CDR3 length: 17 amino acids. Trimming left V 0 bases short and J 4 bases short, with 22 bases between. CDR1 GTSNPN and CDR2 SVGIG come from the germline V gene (reference sequence).

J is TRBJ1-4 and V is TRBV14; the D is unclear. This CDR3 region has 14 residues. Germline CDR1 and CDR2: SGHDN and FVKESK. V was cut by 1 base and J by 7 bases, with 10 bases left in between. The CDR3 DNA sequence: TGTGCCAGCAGCCAAGGGTCGATCGGTGAAAAACTGTTTTTT. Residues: CASSQGSIGEKLFF.

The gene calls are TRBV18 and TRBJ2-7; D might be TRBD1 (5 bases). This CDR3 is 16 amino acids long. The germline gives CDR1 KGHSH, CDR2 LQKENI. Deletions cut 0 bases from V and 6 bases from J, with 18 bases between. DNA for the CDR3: TGTGCCAGCTCACCACCTCAGGGTGGTGTTACGCGCGAGCAGTACTTC. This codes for CASSPPQGGVTREQYF.

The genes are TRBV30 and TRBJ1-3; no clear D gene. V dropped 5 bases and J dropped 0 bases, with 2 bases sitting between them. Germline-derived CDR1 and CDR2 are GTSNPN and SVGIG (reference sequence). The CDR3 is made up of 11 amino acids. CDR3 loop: CAWHSGNTIYF. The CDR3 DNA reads TGTGCCTGGCACTCTGGAAACACCATATATTTT.

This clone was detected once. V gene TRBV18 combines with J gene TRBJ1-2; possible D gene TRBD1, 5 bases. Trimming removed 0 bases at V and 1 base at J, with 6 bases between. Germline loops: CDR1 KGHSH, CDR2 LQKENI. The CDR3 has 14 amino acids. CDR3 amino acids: CASSPPDSNYGYTF. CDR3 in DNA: TGTGCCAGCTCACCACCCGACAGTAACTATGGCTACACCTTC.

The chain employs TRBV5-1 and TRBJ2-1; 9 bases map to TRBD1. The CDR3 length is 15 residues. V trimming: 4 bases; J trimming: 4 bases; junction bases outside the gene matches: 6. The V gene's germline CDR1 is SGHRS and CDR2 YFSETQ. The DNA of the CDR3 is TGCGCCAGCAGCCCAGCGGGACAGGGATACAATGAGCAGTTCTTC. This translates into CASSPAGQGYNEQFF.

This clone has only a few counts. Here the CDR3 DNA reads TGCGCCAGCAGCTTGGGACAGGGGGCAAAGGCTGAAGCTTTCTTT. This codes for CASSLGQGAKAEAFF. This chain links TRBV5-1 with TRBJ1-1, with 10 bases lining up with TRBD1. CDR3 length: 15 residues. The junction had 5 bases not matched to a gene; V was cut back by 0 bases and J by 6 bases. Germline V gene sequence: CDR1 SGHRS, CDR2 YFSETQ.

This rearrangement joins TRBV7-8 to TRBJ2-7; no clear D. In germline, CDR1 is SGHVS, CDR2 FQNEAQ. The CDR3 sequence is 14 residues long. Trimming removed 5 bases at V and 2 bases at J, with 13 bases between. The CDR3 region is CASSVDTAPYEQYF. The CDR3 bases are TGTGCCAGCAGCGTAGACACAGCACCCTACGAGCAGTACTTC. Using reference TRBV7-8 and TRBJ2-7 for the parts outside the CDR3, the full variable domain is GAGVSQSPRYKVAKRGQDVALRCDPISGHVSLFWYQQALGQGPEFLTYFQNEAQLDKSGLPSDRFFAERPEGSVSTLKIQRTQQEDSAVYLCASSVDTAPYEQYFGPGTRLTVT.

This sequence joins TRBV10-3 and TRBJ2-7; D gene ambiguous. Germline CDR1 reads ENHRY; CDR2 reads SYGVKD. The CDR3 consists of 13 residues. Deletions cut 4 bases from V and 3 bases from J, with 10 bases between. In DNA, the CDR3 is TGTGCCATCAGTGGGGTGGGCAGCTACGAGCAGTACTTC. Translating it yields CAISGVGSYEQYF.

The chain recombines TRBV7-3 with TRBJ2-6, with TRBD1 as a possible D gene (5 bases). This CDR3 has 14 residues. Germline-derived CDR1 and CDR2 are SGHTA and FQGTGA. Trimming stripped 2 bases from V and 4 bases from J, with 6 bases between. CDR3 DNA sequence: TGTGCCAGCAGCTTAGGGGCCGGGGCCAACGTCCTGACTTTC. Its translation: CASSLGAGANVLTF.

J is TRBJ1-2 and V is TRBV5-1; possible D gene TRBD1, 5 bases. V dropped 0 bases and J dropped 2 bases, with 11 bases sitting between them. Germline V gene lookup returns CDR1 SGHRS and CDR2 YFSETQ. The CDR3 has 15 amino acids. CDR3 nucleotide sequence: TGCGCCAGCAGCTTGGATCGGGGGATGAACTATGGCTACACCTTC. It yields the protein CASSLDRGMNYGYTF.

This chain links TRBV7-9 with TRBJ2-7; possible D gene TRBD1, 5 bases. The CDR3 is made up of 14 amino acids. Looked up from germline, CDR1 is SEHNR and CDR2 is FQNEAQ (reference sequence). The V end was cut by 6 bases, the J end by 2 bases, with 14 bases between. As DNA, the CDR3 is TGTGCCAGCAGTCCGAAGGGGTCTCCCTACGAGCAGTACTTC. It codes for CASSPKGSPYEQYF.

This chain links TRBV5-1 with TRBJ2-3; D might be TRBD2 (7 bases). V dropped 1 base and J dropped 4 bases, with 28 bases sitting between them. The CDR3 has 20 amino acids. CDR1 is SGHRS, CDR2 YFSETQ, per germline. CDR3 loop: CASSLRPTPGPGGRADTQYF. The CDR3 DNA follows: TGCGCCAGCAGCTTGCGCCCCACCCCCGGACCGGGGGGCCGGGCAGATACGCAGTATTTT.

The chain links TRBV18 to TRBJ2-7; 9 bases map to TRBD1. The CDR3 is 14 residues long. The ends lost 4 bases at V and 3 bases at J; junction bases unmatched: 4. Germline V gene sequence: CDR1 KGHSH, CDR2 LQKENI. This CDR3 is CASSQRQGDYEQYF. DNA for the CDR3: TGTGCCAGCTCACAGCGACAGGGGGACTACGAGCAGTACTTC.

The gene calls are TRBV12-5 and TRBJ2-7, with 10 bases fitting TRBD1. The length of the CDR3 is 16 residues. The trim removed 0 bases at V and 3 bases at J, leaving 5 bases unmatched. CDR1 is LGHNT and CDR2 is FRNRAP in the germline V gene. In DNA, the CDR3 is TGTGCTAGTGGTTTGGTACTAGGGACAGGGGACTACGAGCAGTACTTC. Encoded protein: CASGLVLGTGDYEQYF. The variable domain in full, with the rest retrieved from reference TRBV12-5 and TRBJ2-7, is DARVTQTPRHKVTEMGQEVTMRCQPILGHNTVFWYRQTMMQGLELLAYFRNRAPLDDSGMPKDRFSAEMPDATLATLKIQPSEPRDSAVYFCASGLVLGTGDYEQYFGPGTRLTVT.

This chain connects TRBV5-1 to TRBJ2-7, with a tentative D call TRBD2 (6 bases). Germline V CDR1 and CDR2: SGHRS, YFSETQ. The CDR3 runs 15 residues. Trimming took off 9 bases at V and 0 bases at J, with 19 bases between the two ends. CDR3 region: CAIPPVEGSSYEQYF. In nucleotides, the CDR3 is TGCGCCATCCCACCAGTGGAGGGGAGCTCCTACGAGCAGTACTTC.